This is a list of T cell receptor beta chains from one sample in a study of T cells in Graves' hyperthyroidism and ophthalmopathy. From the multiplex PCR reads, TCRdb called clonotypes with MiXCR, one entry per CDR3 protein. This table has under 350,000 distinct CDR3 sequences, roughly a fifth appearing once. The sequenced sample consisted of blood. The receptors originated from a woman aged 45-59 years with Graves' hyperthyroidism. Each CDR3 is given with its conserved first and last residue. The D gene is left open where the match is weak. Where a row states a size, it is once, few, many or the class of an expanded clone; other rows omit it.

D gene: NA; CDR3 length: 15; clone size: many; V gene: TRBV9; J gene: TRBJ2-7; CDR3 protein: CASSLRGDSSYEQYF; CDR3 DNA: TGTGCCAGCAGCCTAAGGGGGGACAGCTCCTACGAGCAGTACTTC
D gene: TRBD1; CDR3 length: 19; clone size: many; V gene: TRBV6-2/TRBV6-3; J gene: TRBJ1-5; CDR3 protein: CASSVNRGQGSGSNQPQHF; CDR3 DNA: TGTGCCAGCAGTGTAAACAGGGGGCAGGGATCCGGTTCCAATCAGCCCCAGCATTTT
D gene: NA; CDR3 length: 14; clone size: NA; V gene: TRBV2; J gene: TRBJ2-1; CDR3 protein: CASSGGNLYNEQFF; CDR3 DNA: TGTGCCAGCAGTGGAGGGAACCTCTACAATGAGCAGTTCTTC
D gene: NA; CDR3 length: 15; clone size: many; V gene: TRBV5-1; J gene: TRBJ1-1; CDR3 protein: CASSLVGRQDTEAFF; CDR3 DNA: TGCGCCAGCAGCTTGGTGGGGAGACAAGACACTGAAGCTTTCTTT
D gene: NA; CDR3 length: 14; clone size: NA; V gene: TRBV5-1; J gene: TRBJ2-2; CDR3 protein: CASSQTGSPGELFF; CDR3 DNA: TGCGCCAGCAGTCAAACAGGGTCTCCCGGGGAGCTGTTTTTT
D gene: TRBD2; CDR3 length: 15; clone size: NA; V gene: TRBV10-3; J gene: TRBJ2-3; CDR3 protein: CAISPGLAGSDTQYF; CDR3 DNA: TGTGCCATCAGCCCGGGACTAGCGGGGTCGGATACGCAGTATTTT
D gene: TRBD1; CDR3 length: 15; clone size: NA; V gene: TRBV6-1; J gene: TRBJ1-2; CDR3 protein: CASSPGQGNFYGYTF; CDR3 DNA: TGTGCCAGCAGCCCGGGACAGGGGAATTTTTATGGCTACACCTTC
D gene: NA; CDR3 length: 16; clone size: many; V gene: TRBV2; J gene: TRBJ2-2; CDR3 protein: CAGAPRGTMGTGELFF; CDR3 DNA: TGTGCCGGCGCACCTAGGGGGACAATGGGCACCGGGGAGCTGTTTTTT
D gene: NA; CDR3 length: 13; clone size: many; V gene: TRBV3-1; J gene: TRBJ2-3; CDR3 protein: CASSSLWRDTQYF; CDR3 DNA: TGTGCCAGCAGCAGCCTTTGGCGAGATACGCAGTATTTT
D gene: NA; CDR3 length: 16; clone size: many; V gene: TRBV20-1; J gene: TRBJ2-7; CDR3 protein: CSARKTGRGNSYEQYF; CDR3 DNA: TGCAGTGCTAGGAAAACGGGACGGGGGAACTCCTACGAGCAGTACTTC
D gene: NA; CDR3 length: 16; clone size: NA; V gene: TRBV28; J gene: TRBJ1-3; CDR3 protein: CASSLGTLYSGNTIYF; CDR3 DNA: TGTGCCAGCAGTTTGGGCACCCTCTACTCTGGAAACACCATATATTTT
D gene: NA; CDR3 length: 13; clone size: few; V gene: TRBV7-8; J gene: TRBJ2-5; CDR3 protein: CASSFDSQEAQYF; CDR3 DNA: TGTGCCAGCAGCTTCGACAGCCAAGAGGCCCAGTACTTC
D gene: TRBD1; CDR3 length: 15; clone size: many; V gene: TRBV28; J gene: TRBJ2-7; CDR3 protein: CASDRTGGSSYEQYF; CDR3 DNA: TGTGCCAGCGACCGGACAGGGGGTAGCTCCTACGAGCAGTACTTC
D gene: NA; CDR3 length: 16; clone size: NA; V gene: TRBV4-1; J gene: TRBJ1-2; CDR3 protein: CASSQIGGSLQYGYTF; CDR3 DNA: TGCGCCAGCAGCCAGATTGGCGGCTCCCTGCAGTATGGCTACACCTTC
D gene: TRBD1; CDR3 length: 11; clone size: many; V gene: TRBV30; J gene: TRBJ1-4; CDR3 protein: CATDRGQKLFF; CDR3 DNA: TGTGCTACAGACAGGGGGCAGAAACTGTTTTTT
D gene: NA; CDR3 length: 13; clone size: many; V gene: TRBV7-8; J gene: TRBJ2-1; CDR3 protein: CASSRRGYNEQFF; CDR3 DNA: TGTGCCAGCAGCCGCCGGGGCTACAATGAGCAGTTCTTC
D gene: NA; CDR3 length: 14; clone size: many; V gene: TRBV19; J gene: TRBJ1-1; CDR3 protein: CASSKKGLNTEAFF; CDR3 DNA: TGTGCCAGTAGTAAGAAGGGGCTGAACACTGAAGCTTTCTTT
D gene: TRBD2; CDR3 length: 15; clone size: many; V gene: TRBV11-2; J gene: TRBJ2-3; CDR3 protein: CASSLLRGGLDTQYF; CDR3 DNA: TGTGCCAGCAGCTTATTGCGGGGGGGCCTAGATACGCAGTATTTT
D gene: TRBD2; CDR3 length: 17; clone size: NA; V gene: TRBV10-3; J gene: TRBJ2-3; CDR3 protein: CAISEPGLAGGTDTQYF; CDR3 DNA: TGTGCCATCAGTGAGCCGGGACTAGCGGGGGGCACAGATACGCAGTATTTT
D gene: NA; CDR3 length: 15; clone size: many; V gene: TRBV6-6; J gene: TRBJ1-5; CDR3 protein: CASSYLGFRNQPQHF; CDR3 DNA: TGTGCCAGCAGTTATCTGGGGTTTCGCAATCAGCCCCAGCATTTT
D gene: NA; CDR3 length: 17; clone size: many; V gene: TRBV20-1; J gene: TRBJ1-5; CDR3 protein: CSALSGPVHYSNQPQHF; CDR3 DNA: TGCAGTGCTCTATCGGGCCCCGTCCATTATAGCAATCAGCCCCAGCATTTT
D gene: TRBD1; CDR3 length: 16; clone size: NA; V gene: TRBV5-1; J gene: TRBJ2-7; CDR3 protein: CASRPSSGGAAREQYF; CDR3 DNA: TGCGCCAGCAGACCCAGTTCAGGGGGCGCGGCGCGCGAGCAGTACTTC
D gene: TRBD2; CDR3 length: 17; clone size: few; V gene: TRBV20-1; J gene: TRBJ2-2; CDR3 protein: CSARDPLSREGPGELFF; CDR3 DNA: TGCAGTGCTAGAGATCCCCTAAGTAGGGAGGGTCCCGGGGAGCTGTTTTTT
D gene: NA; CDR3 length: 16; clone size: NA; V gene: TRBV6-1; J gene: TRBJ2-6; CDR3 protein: CATTLGRKGGANVLTF; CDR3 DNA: TGTGCCACCACGCTAGGGAGGAAAGGTGGGGCCAACGTCCTGACTTTC
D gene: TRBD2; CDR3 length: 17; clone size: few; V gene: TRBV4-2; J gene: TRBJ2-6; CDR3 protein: CASSLLAGGRGANVLTF; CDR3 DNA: TGTGCCAGCAGCCTGCTAGCGGGAGGGCGTGGGGCCAACGTCCTGACTTTC
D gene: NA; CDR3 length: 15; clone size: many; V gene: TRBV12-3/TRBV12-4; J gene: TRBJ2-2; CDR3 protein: CASSLARIAAGELFF; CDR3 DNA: TGTGCCAGCAGTTTAGCGCGCATAGCCGCCGGGGAGCTGTTTTTT
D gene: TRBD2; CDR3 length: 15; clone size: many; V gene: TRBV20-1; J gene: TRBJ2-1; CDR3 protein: CSAVKIAGNINEQFF; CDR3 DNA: TGCAGTGCCGTAAAGATAGCGGGAAATATCAATGAGCAGTTCTTC
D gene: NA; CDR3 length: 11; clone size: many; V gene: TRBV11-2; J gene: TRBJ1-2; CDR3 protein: CASSPNYGYTF; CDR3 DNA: TGTGCCAGCAGCCCAAACTATGGCTACACCTTC
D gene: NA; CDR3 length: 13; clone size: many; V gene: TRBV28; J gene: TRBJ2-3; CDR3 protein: CASSLPPTDTQYF; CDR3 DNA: TGTGCCAGCAGTTTGCCCCCCACAGATACGCAGTATTTT
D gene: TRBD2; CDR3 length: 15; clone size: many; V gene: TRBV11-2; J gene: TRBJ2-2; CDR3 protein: CASSGTSGRTGELFF; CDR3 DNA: TGTGCCAGCAGCGGGACTAGCGGGAGGACCGGGGAGCTGTTTTTT
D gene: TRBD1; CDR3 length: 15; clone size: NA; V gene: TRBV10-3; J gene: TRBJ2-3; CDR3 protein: CAISLDRGLADTQYF; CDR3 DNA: TGTGCCATCAGCCTAGACAGGGGGCTCGCAGATACGCAGTATTTT
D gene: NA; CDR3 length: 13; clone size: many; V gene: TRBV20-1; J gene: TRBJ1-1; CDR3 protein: CSARVFGNTEAFF; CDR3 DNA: TGCAGTGCTAGAGTCTTTGGAAACACTGAAGCTTTCTTT
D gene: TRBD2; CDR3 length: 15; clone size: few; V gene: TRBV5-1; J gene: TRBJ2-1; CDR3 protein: CASSLAAGEYNEQFF; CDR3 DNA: TGCGCCAGCAGCTTGGCAGCGGGGGAATACAATGAGCAGTTCTTC
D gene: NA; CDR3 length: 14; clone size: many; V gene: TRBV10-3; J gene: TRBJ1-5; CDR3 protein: CAISRDGSIQPQHF; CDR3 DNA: TGTGCCATCAGTCGGGACGGATCAATTCAGCCCCAGCATTTT
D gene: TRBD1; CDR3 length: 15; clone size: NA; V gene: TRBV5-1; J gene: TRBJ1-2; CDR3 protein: CASSRGAGGEYGYTF; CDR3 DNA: TGCGCCAGCAGCCGAGGGGCAGGGGGCGAGTATGGCTACACCTTC
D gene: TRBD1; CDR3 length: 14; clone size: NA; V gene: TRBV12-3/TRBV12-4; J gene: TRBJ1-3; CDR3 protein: CASSYTGESNTIYF; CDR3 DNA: TGTGCCAGCAGTTATACAGGGGAGAGTAACACCATATATTTT
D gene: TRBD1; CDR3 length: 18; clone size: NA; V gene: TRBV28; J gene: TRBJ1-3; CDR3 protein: CASSFLSNRGNSGNTIYF; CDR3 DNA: TGTGCCAGCAGTTTTCTCTCTAACAGGGGCAACTCTGGAAACACCATATATTTT
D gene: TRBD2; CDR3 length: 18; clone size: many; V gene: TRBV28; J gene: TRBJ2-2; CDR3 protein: CASSTRTSGGLNTGELFF; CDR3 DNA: TGTGCCAGCAGTACCCGGACTAGCGGGGGGCTGAACACCGGGGAGCTGTTTTTT
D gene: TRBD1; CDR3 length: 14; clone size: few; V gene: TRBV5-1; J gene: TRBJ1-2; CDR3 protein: CASSPAGGNYGYTF; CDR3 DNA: TGCGCCAGCAGTCCCGCAGGGGGGAACTATGGCTACACCTTC
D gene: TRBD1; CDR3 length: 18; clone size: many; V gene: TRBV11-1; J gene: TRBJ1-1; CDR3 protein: CASRSSRRDRGSYTEAFF; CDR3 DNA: TGTGCCAGCAGATCAAGTCGACGGGACAGGGGATCTTACACTGAAGCTTTCTTT
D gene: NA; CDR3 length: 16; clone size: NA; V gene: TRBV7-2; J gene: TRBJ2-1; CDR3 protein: CASSTLSKPFYNEQFF; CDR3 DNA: TGTGCCAGCAGCACCCTATCTAAACCGTTCTACAATGAGCAGTTCTTC
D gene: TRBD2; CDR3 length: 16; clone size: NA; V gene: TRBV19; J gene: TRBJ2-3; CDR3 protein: CASSDGTSGNTDTQYF; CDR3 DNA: TGTGCCAGTAGTGACGGGACTAGCGGGAACACAGATACGCAGTATTTT
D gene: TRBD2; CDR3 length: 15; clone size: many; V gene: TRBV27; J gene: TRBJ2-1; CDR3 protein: CASKLGGARYNEQFF; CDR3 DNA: TGTGCCAGCAAACTCGGGGGGGCTCGTTACAATGAGCAGTTCTTC
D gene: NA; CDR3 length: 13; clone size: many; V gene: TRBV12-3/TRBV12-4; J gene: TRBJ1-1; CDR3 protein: CASTGGVNTEAFF; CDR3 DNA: TGTGCCAGCACGGGGGGGGTGAACACTGAAGCTTTCTTT
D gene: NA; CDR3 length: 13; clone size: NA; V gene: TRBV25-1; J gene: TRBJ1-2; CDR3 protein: CASARPGGYGYTF; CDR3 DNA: TGTGCCAGCGCTCGACCGGGAGGCTATGGCTACACCTTC
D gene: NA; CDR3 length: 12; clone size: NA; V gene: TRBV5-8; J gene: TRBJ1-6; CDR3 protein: CASSGLNSPLHF; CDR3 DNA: TGTGCCAGCAGCGGGCTTAATTCACCCCTCCACTTT
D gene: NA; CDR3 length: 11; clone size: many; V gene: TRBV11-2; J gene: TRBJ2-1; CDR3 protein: CASTLANEQFF; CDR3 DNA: TGTGCCAGCACCCTAGCAAATGAGCAGTTCTTC
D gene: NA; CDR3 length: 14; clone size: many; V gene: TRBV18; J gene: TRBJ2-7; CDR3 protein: CASSPGDGPYEQYF; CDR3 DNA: TGTGCCAGCTCACCGGGGGACGGTCCCTACGAGCAGTACTTC
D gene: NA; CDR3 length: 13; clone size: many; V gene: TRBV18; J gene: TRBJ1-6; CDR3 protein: CASHSTVNSPLHF; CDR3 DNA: TGTGCCAGCCATTCGACAGTTAATTCACCCCTCCACTTT
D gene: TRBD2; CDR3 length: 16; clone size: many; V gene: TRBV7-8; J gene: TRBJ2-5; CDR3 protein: CASSVDGTRALETQYF; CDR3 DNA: TGTGCCAGCAGCGTAGACGGGACTAGAGCCTTAGAGACCCAGTACTTC
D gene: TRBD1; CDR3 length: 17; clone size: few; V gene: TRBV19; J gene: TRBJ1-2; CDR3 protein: CASSIDPDRPKEYGYTF; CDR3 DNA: TGTGCCAGTAGTATAGATCCGGACAGGCCAAAGGAGTATGGCTACACCTTC
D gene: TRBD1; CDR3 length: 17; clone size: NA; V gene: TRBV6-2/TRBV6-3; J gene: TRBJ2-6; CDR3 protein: CASSYGQGVRGANVLTF; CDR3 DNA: TGTGCCAGCAGTTACGGACAGGGGGTGCGTGGGGCCAACGTCCTGACTTTC
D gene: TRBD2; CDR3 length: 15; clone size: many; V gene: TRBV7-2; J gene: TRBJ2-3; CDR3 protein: CASSSGLAGGNTQYF; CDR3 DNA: TGTGCCAGCAGCTCGGGACTAGCGGGAGGAAATACGCAGTATTTT
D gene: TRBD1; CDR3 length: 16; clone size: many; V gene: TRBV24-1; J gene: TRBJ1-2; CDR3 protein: CATSEPSGTGESGYTF; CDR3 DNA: TGTGCCACCAGTGAACCCTCCGGGACAGGGGAGAGTGGCTACACCTTC
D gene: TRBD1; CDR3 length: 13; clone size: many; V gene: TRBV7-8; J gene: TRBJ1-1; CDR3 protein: CASSRRTGEGAFF; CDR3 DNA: TGTGCCAGCAGCCGTCGGACAGGGGAGGGGGCTTTCTTT